Presented here are 9 T cell receptor beta chains from one specimen sequenced in a study of glioma-infiltrating T cells after dendritic cell vaccination (dated by TCRdb to 2016 to 2017). Library preparation employed the immunoSEQ multiplex PCR assay. TCRdb re-hosts the immuneACCESS table, in-frame sequences only. Its copies lack some clones; in the studies checked, an unresolved V gene accounts for under half of them, and the cause for the rest is not known. This sample gives fewer than 85,000 clones in total; 87% of them show up just once. The ten largest account for more than 2% of the sample. In light of the paper, this sample's time point label describes: after dendritic cell vaccination, including at tumor progression/relapse. The input for sequencing was blood, taken after dendritic cell vaccination. Receptors were obtained from a human donor with glioblastoma.

This chain joins TRBV6-1 and TRBJ2-5; TRBD2 matches at 9 bases. With 5 bases clipped from V and 4 bases from J, the junction kept 5 bases outside the gene matches. The germline V gene encodes CDR1 MNHNS and CDR2 SASEGT. CDR3 length: 14 residues. The CDR3 is CASSSGTSTETQYF. CDR3 coding DNA: TGTGCCAGCAGTTCCGGGACTAGCACAGAGACCCAGTACTTC.

V and J are TRBV10-2 and TRBJ2-2; a possible D gene is TRBD1 (5 bases). CDR3 length equals 13 residues. From germline, CDR1 is WSHSY and CDR2 SAAADI. V lost 8 bases and J 6 bases, leaving 13 bases between the germline ends. CDR3 nucleotide sequence: TGCGCCAGCGCCGTCAAAGGGGCCGGGGAGCTGTTTTTT. Protein sequence: CASAVKGAGELFF.

J is TRBJ1-5 and V is TRBV7-2; 8 positions agree with TRBD1. Germline loops: CDR1 SGHTA, CDR2 FQGNSA. The CDR3 length is 14 residues. Losses at the gene ends were 4 bases for V and 7 bases for J; bases not matched to a gene: 6. DNA for the CDR3: TGTGCCAGCAGCTCGGGACAGGCTGGCCAGCCCCAGCATTTT. It yields the protein CASSSGQAGQPQHF.

This clone was seen a single time. This chain joins TRBV4-3 and TRBJ2-1; D might be TRBD1 (5 bases). The ends were cut back, 4 bases at V and 8 bases at J, with 12 bases in the middle. The germline gives CDR1 LGHNA, CDR2 YSLEER. The CDR3 runs 13 residues. Here the CDR3 DNA reads TGCGCCAGCAGCCGGGGCATCGGGCATGAGCAGTTCTTC. The encoded protein is CASSRGIGHEQFF.

This CDR3 reads CASSFSPLYSNEQYF. CDR3 DNA sequence: TGTGCCAGCAGCTTTTCCCCCCTCTACTCGAACGAGCAGTACTTC. The rearrangement joins TRBV5-4 to TRBJ2-5; D remains ambiguous. The last part of the DNA fits TRBJ2-7 better; the J call may be wrong. Germline-derived CDR1 and CDR2 are SGHNT and YYREEE (reference sequence). This CDR3 has 15 amino acids.

This chain's CDR3 is CASSAQGQGDGYTF. The CDR3 DNA is TGTGCCAGCAGTGCCCAAGGACAGGGGGATGGCTACACCTTC. This chain joins TRBV6-1 and TRBJ1-2, with 10 bases identical to TRBD1. CDR1 MNHNS and CDR2 SASEGT come from the germline V gene. J gave up 6 bases and V 4 bases, and 5 bases lay outside the gene matches. This CDR3 region has 14 residues.

The chain links TRBV19 to TRBJ2-3; D not certain. The germline V gene encodes CDR1 LNHDA and CDR2 SQIVND (reference sequence). This CDR3 has 12 amino acids. Trimming left V 5 bases short and J 3 bases short, with 6 bases between. CDR3 nucleotides: TGTGCCAGTAGTGCAGGAACAGATACGCAGTATTTT. Translation: CASSAGTDTQYF.

The CDR3 coding sequence is TGTGCCAGCATCTCCCGGGGGGCTGTCACCGGGGAGCTGTTTTTT. Translated, it gives CASISRGAVTGELFF. This sequence joins TRBV7-8 and TRBJ2-2, with D possibly TRBD2 on 7 matching bases. In germline, CDR1 is SGHVS, CDR2 FQNEAQ. Trimming stripped 7 bases from V and 4 bases from J, with 16 bases between. This CDR3 spans 15 amino acids.

The CDR3 DNA is TGCGCCAGCACCCCCGACCCGGGGGTAGCCGGGGAGCTGTTTTTT. Translation: CASTPDPGVAGELFF. The chain couples TRBV5-1 to TRBJ2-2, with TRBD2 as a possible D gene (6 bases). Trimming left V 6 bases short and J 6 bases short, with 18 bases between. This CDR3 has 15 amino acids. CDR1 and CDR2 (germline): SGHRS, YFSETQ. The variable domain in full, completed from reference TRBV5-1 and TRBJ2-2, reads KAGVTQTPRYLIKTRGQQVTLSCSPISGHRSVSWYQQTPGQGLQFLFEYFSETQRNKGNFPGRFSGRQFSNSRSEMNVSTLELGDSALYLCASTPDPGVAGELFFGEGSRLTVL.